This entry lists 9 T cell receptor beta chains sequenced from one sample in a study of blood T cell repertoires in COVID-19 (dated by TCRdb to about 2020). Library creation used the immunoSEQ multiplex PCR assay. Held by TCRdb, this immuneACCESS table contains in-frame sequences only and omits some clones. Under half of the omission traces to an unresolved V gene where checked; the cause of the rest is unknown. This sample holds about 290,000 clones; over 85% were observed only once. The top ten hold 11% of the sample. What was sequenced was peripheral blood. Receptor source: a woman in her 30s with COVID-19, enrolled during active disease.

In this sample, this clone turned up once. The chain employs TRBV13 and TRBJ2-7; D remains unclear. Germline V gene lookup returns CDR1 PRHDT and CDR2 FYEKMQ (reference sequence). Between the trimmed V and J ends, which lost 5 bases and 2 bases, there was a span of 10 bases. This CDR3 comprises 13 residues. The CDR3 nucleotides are TGTGCCAGCAGCCCCGGCCGGGCCTACGAGCAGTACTTC. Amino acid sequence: CASSPGRAYEQYF.

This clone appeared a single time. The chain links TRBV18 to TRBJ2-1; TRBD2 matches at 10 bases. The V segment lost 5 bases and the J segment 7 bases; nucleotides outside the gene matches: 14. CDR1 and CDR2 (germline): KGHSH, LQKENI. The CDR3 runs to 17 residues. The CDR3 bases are TGTGCCAGCTCAGTCCTGCGAGCGGGGGGGCCTGGGAATGAGCAGTTCTTC. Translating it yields CASSVLRAGGPGNEQFF.

Written as DNA, the CDR3 is TGTGCTAGTGGTTTGGTTTTTGTGGGTGGGGAGAGCACCTACGAGCAGTACTTC. Its protein product is CASGLVFVGGESTYEQYF. V is TRBV12-5 and J is TRBJ2-7; perhaps TRBD2 as D (5 bases). Trimming stripped 0 bases from V and 2 bases from J, with 20 bases between. The CDR3 covers 18 residues. CDR1 is LGHNT, CDR2 FRNRAP, per germline.

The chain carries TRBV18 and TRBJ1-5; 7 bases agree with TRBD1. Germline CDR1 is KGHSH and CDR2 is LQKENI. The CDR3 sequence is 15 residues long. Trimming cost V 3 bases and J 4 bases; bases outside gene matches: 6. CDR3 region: CASSPQGQQNQPQHF. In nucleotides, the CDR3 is TGTGCCAGCTCACCTCAGGGACAGCAAAATCAGCCCCAGCATTTT.

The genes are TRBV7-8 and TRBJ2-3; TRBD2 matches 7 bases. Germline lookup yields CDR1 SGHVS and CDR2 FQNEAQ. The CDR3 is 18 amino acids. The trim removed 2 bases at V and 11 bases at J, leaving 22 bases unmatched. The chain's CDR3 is CASSLLKIPGLSSYGQYF. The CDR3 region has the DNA TGTGCCAGCAGCTTACTGAAGATTCCGGGACTATCCTCCTATGGGCAGTATTTT. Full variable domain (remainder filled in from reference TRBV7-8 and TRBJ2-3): GAGVSQSPRYKVAKRGQDVALRCDPISGHVSLFWYQQALGQGPEFLTYFQNEAQLDKSGLPSDRFFAERPEGSVSTLKIQRTQQEDSAVYLCASSLLKIPGLSSYGQYFGPGTRLTVL.

The CDR3 bases are TGCGCCAGCAGCCAAATTAGACAGGGTGGAATAGGCTACACCTTC. It encodes CASSQIRQGGIGYTF. V is TRBV4-1 and J is TRBJ1-2, with 7 bases lining up with TRBD1. Germline values: CDR1 MGHRA, CDR2 YSYEKL. The CDR3 sequence is 15 residues long. V lost 2 bases, J lost 8 bases, and 11 bases stayed unmatched.

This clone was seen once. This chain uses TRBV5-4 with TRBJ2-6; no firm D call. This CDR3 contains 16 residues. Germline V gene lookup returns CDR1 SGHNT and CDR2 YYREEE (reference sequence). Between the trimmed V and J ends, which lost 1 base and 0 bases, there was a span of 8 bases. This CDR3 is CASSLLRDSGANVLTF. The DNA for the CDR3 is TGTGCCAGCAGCTTGTTGCGTGACTCTGGGGCCAACGTCCTGACTTTC.

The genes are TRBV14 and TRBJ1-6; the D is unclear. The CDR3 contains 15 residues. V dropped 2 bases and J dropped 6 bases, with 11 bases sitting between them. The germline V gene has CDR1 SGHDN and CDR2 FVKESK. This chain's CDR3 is CASSQIPGGNSPLHF. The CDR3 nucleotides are TGTGCCAGCAGCCAAATTCCCGGCGGTAATTCACCCCTCCACTTT.

The CDR3 sequence: CASSSTETGTYNEQFF. The CDR3 DNA sequence: TGTGCCAGTAGTAGCACCGAGACAGGAACCTACAATGAGCAGTTCTTC. The genes are TRBV19 and TRBJ2-1, with D possibly matching TRBD1 (6 bases). Trimming took 4 bases from V and 2 from J, leaving 15 bases between them. This CDR3 is 16 amino acids long. Germline CDR1 and CDR2: LNHDA and SQIVND (reference sequence).